This record looks at one T cell receptor (beta chain) sequence and its context. No antigen is known for it. In TCRdb, the RACE reads were re-called with MiXCR into one record per CDR3 protein. The table shows more than 100,000 distinct CDR3 sequences, with about 11% occurring only once. Regarding time point: patch test 3, about 24 weeks after DPC sensitization. Treatment of the sample: therapeutic diphenylcyclopropenone sensitization with weekly scalp DPC. RNA extraction used unfractionated whole blood as the source of total RNA. These data are taken from a study of human T cells and chemical hapten exposure. Study conclusions and caveats: The study found expanded TCRs formed significantly more large CDR3 similarity clusters than controls.

The germline CDR1 and CDR2 sequences are MNHNS and SASEGT. CDR3 size: 13 residues. The ends were cut back, 2 bases at V and 2 bases at J, with 6 bases in the middle. This specimen consisted of whole blood, obtained in connection with sensitization to the hapten diphenylcyclopropenone (DPC). The chain is built from TRBV6-1 and TRBJ1-1, with no clear D. The receptor comes from a woman in her forties or fifties with alopecia areata. Some clones in this sample may be carry-over from other donors' samples. As DNA, the CDR3 is TGTGCCAGCAGTGAACTGGGTAACACTGAAGCTTTCTTT. This codes for CASSELGNTEAFF.